This T cell receptor beta chain emerged from a study of HIV-infected patients and healthy controls. Broader study findings: The seeming recovery of the Gini index after therapy in HIV-infected patients vanished in size-matched data.

All unsorted peripheral T cells were captured because whole blood was used without fractionation. Reverse transcription used around 480 ng RNA and constant-region primers for alpha and beta. Each of the alpha and beta chains got its own library through chain-specific third strand synthesis with indices. TCRdb called the 5' RACE reads again in MiXCR, with one record for every CDR3 protein. The table records about 7,600 distinct CDR3 sequences, 8% to 10% of them present only once. This clonotype is categorized as medium-sized. The antigen is undetermined. The material sequenced was blood, taken before antiretroviral therapy. The origin of this receptor is an adult with HIV infection.

CDR3 bases: TGTGCCAGTACCCCGGGCGGGGTGACAGATACGCAGTATTTT. Translating gives CASTPGGVTDTQYF. The chain employs TRBV19 and TRBJ2-3; D possibly corresponds to TRBD2 (6 bases). Trimming removed 7 bases from V and 3 bases from J, with 14 bases in between. The CDR3 loop spans 14 amino acids. Germline CDR1 and CDR2: LNHDA and SQIVND (reference sequence).